The rows below give T cell receptor beta chains drawn from one sample of a study of T cells in Graves' hyperthyroidism and ophthalmopathy. TCRdb processed the multiplex PCR reads anew with MiXCR; each CDR3 protein has one entry. The sample has over 650,000 distinct CDR3 sequences, roughly 45% seen once. The material sequenced was peripheral blood or thyroid tissue (not recorded which). The receptor set was obtained from an adult man with Graves' disease, either hyperthyroidism or ophthalmopathy (not recorded which). Each CDR3 is given with its conserved first and last residue. The order of the fields is J gene, D gene, V gene, clone size, CDR3 protein, CDR3 DNA. A D gene is named only where the DNA matches it firmly. Not every row has a clone size; where given, it reads once, few, many or a size class.

j_gene: TRBJ1-1
d_gene: .
v_gene: TRBV12-3/TRBV12-4
abundance: few
CDR3aa: CASSFMRYTEAFF
CDR3nt: TGTGCCAGCAGTTTCATGAGGTACACTGAAGCTTTCTTT

j_gene: TRBJ1-1
d_gene: .
v_gene: TRBV7-9
abundance: .
CDR3aa: CASSLDGGVEAFF
CDR3nt: TGTGCCAGCAGCTTGGATGGCGGGGTGGAAGCTTTCTTT

j_gene: TRBJ1-5
d_gene: .
v_gene: TRBV7-8
abundance: few
CDR3aa: CASSHVREDYSNQPQHF
CDR3nt: TGTGCCAGCAGCCACGTCCGCGAAGATTATAGCAATCAGCCCCAGCATTTT

j_gene: TRBJ2-7
d_gene: .
v_gene: TRBV12-3/TRBV12-4
abundance: .
CDR3aa: CASSYPIGDYSYEQYF
CDR3nt: TGTGCCAGCAGTTACCCTATCGGAGACTATTCCTACGAGCAGTACTTC

j_gene: TRBJ2-7
d_gene: TRBD2
v_gene: TRBV13
abundance: .
CDR3aa: CASAGTRSIEQYF
CDR3nt: TGTGCCAGCGCCGGGACTAGGTCTATCGAGCAGTACTTC

j_gene: TRBJ1-1
d_gene: TRBD1
v_gene: TRBV11-1
abundance: .
CDR3aa: CASRVSGTANTEAFF
CDR3nt: TGTGCCAGCAGAGTTTCCGGGACAGCGAACACTGAAGCTTTCTTT

j_gene: TRBJ2-7
d_gene: TRBD2
v_gene: TRBV7-2
abundance: few
CDR3aa: CASRPLTSDEQYF
CDR3nt: TGTGCCAGCAGACCACTAACTAGCGACGAGCAGTACTTC

j_gene: TRBJ2-2
d_gene: .
v_gene: TRBV7-3
abundance: .
CDR3aa: CASSFTSEELFF
CDR3nt: TGTGCCAGCAGCTTTACGAGCGAGGAGCTGTTTTTT

j_gene: TRBJ2-7
d_gene: .
v_gene: TRBV10-3
abundance: .
CDR3aa: CAIRDSGQYF
CDR3nt: TGTGCCATCAGGGACAGTGGCCAGTACTTC

j_gene: TRBJ1-6
d_gene: .
v_gene: TRBV6-6
abundance: few
CDR3aa: CASRLGPLNSPLHF
CDR3nt: TGTGCCAGTAGGCTAGGACCTCTCAATTCACCCCTCCACTTT

j_gene: TRBJ1-5
d_gene: TRBD1
v_gene: TRBV12-3/TRBV12-4
abundance: few
CDR3aa: CASSSTGKQPQHF
CDR3nt: TGTGCCAGCAGTTCGACAGGGAAGCAGCCCCAGCATTTT

j_gene: TRBJ2-7
d_gene: .
v_gene: TRBV6-5
abundance: .
CDR3aa: CASSYAPSASYEQYF
CDR3nt: TGTGCCAGCAGTTACGCTCCTAGTGCCTCCTACGAGCAGTACTTC

j_gene: TRBJ1-5
d_gene: .
v_gene: TRBV2
abundance: few
CDR3aa: CASSERTVNQPQHF
CDR3nt: TGTGCCAGCAGTGAACGGACAGTCAATCAGCCCCAGCATTTT

j_gene: TRBJ1-5
d_gene: .
v_gene: TRBV29-1
abundance: .
CDR3aa: CSVGGQPQHF
CDR3nt: TGCAGTGTTGGGGGGCAGCCCCAGCATTTT